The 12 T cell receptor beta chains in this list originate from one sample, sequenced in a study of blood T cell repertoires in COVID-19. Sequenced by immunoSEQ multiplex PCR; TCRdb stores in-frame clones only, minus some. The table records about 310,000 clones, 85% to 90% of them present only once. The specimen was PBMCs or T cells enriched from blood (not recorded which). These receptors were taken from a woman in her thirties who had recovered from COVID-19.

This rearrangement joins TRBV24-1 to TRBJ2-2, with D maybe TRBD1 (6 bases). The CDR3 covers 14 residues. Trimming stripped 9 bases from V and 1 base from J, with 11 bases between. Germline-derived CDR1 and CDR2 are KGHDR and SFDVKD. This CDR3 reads CATRPTGNTGELFF. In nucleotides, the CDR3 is TGTGCCACCCGCCCGACAGGGAACACCGGGGAGCTGTTTTTT.

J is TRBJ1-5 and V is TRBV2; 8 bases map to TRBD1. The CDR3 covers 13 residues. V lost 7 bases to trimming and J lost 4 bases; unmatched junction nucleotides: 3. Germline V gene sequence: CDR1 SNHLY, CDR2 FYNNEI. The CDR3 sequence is CASNQGANQPQHF. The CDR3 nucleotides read TGTGCCAGCAACCAGGGGGCAAATCAGCCCCAGCATTTT.

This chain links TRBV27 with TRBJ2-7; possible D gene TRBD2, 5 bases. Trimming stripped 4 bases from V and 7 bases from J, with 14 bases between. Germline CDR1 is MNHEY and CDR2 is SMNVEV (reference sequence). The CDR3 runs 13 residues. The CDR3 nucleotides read TGTGCCAGCAGTTCCCCGCTAGCTGGGGAGCAGTACTTC. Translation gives CASSSPLAGEQYF.

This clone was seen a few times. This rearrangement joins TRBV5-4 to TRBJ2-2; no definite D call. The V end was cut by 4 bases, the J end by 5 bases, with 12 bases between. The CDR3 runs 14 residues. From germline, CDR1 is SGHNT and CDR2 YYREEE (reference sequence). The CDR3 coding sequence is TGTGCCAGCAGCCTCCTAGATGGGACCGGGGAGCTGTTTTTT. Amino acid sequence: CASSLLDGTGELFF.

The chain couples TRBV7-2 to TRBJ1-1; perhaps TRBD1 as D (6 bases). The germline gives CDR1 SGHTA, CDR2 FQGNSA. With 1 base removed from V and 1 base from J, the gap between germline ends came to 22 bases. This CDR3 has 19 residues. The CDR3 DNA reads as TGTGCCAGCAGCTTAGTCCGAGTTGTTACAGTAGGGGGGAACACTGAAGCTTTCTTT. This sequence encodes CASSLVRVVTVGGNTEAFF.

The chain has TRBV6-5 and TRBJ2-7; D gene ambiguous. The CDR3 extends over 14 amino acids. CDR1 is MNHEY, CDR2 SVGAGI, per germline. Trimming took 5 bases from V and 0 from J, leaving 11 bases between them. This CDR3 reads CASSTTYRSYEQYF. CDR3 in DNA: TGTGCCAGCAGTACTACATACCGCTCCTACGAGCAGTACTTC.

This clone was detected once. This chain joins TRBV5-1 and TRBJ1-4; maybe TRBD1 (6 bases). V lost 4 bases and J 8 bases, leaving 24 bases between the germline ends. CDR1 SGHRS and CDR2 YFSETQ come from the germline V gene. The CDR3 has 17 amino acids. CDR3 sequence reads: CASSLGATGHGVEKLFF. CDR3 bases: TGCGCCAGCAGCCTGGGTGCAACGGGACACGGGGTCGAAAAACTGTTTTTT.

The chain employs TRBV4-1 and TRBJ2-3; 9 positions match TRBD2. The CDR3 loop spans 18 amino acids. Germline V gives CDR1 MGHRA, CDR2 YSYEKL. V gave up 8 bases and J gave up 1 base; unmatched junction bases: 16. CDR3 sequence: CASGGWREGREGTDTQYF. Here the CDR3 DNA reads TGCGCCAGCGGGGGTTGGCGGGAGGGCCGGGAGGGCACAGATACGCAGTATTTT.

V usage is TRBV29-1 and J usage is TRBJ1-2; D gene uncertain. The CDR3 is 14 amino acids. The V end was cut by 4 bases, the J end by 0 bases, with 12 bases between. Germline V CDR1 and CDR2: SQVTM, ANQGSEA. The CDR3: CSVGASEANYGYTF. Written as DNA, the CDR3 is TGCAGCGTTGGGGCGAGTGAAGCTAACTATGGCTACACCTTC.

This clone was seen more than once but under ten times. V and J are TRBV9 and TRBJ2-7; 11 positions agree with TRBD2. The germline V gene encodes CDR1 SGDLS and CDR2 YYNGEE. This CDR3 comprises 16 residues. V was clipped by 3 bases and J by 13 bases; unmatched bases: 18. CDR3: CASSASLGLAEDYIYF. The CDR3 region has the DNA TGTGCCAGCAGCGCAAGCCTGGGACTAGCGGAAGACTACATTTACTTC.

The CDR3 region has the DNA TGTGCCAGCAGTCGGAGGGACTACAATGAGCAGTTCTTC. As protein: CASSRRDYNEQFF. The genes are TRBV12-3 or TRBV12-4 and TRBJ2-1; tentative D call: TRBD2 (6 bases). The CDR3 spans 13 residues. The V and J ends lost 5 bases and 3 bases respectively, with 8 bases between them.

The CDR3 loop is CAISGGRNQPQHF. The CDR3 DNA sequence: TGTGCCATCAGTGGTGGGAGGAATCAGCCCCAGCATTTT. V is TRBV10-3 and J is TRBJ1-5; D gene ambiguous. This CDR3 spans 13 amino acids. Looked up from germline, CDR1 is ENHRY and CDR2 is SYGVKD. V lost 4 bases to trimming and J lost 4 bases, with 8 bases between them.